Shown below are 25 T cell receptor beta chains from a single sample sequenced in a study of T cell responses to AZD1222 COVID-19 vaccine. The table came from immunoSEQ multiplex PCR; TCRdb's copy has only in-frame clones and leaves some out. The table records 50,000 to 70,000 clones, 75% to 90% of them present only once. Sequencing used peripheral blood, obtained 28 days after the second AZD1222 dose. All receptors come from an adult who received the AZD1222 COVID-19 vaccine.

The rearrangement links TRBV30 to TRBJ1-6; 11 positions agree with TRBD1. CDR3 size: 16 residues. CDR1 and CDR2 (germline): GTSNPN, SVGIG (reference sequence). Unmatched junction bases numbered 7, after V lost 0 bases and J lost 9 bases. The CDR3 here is CAWSVPGGQGGSPLHF. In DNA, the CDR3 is TGTGCCTGGAGTGTACCCGGGGGACAGGGGGGTTCACCCCTCCACTTT.

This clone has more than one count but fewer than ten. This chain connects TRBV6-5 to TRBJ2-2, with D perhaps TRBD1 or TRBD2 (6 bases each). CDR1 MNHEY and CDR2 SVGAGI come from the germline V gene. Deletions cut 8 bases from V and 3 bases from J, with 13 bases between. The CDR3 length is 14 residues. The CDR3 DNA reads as TGTGCCAGCGATCGGGGGCCCGACACCGGGGAGCTGTTTTTT. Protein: CASDRGPDTGELFF.

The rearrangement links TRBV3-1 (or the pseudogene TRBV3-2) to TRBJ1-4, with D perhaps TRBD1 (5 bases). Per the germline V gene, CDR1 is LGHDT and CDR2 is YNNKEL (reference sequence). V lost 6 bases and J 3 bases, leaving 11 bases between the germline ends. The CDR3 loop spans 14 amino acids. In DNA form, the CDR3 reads TGTGCCAGCAGGACAGCCTCATCTAATGAAAAACTGTTTTTT. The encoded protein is CASRTASSNEKLFF.

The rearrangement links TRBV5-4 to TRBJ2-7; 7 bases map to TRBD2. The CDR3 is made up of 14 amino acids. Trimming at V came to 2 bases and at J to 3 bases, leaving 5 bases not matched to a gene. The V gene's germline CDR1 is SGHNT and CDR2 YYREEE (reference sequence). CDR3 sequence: CASSFGLAVYEQYF. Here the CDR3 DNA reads TGTGCCAGCAGCTTCGGGCTAGCGGTCTACGAGCAGTACTTC.

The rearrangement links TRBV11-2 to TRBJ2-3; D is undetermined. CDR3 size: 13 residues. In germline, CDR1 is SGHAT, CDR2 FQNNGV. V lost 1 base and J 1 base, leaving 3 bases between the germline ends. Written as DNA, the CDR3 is TGTGCCAGCAGCTTAGCTGGCACAGATACGCAGTATTTT. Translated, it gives CASSLAGTDTQYF. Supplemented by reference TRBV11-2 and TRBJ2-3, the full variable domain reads EAGVAQSPRYKIIEKRQSVAFWCNPISGHATLYWYQQILGQGPKLLIQFQNNGVVDDSQLPKDRFSAERLKGVDSTLKIQPAKLEDSAVYLCASSLAGTDTQYFGPGTRLTVL.

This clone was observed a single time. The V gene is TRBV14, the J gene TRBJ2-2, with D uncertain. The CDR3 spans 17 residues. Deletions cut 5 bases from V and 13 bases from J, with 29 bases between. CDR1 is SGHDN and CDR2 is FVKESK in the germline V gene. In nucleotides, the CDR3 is TGTGCCAGCAGCTCCAGACTCTACGATGGGTGGGTGGGTGTGCTGTTTTTT. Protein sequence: CASSSRLYDGWVGVLFF.

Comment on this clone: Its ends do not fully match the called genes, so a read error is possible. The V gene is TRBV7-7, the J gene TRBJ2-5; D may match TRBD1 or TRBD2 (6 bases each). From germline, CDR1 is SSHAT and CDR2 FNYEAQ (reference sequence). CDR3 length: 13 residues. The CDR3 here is CASSPGEVETQYF. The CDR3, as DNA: TGTGCTAGCAGCCCAGGGGAGGTAGAGACCCAGTACTTC.

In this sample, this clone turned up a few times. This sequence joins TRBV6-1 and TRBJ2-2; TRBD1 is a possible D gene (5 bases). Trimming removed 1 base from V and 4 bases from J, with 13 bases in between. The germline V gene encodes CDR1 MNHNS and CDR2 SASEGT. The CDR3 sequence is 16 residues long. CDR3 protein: CASSEGTQEPTGELFF. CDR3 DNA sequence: TGTGCCAGCAGTGAAGGGACACAGGAGCCCACCGGGGAGCTGTTTTTT.

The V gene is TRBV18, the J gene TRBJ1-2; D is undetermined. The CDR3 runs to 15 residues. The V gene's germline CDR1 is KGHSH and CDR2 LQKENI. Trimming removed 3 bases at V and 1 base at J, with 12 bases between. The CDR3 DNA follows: TGTGCCAGCTCACCCCCCGCCGGGGATAACTATGGCTACACCTTC. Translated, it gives CASSPPAGDNYGYTF.

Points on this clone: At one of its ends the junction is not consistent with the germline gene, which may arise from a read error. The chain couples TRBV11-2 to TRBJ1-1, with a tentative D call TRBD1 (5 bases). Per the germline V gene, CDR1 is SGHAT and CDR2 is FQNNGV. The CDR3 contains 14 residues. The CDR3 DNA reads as TGTGCCAGCAGCTTAGATCGAATGGACACTAAAGCTTTCTTT. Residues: CASSLDRMDTKAFF. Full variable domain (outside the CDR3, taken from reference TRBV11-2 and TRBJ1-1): EAGVAQSPRYKIIEKRQSVAFWCNPISGHATLYWYQQILGQGPKLLIQFQNNGVVDDSQLPKDRFSAERLKGVDSTLKIQPAKLEDSAVYLCASSLDRMDTKAFFGQGTRLTVV.

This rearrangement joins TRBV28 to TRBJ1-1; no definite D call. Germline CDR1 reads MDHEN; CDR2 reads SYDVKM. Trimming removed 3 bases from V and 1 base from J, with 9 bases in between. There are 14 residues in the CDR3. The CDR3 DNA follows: TGTGCCAGCAGTTTGGGAAACAGGAACACTGAAGCTTTCTTT. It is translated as CASSLGNRNTEAFF.

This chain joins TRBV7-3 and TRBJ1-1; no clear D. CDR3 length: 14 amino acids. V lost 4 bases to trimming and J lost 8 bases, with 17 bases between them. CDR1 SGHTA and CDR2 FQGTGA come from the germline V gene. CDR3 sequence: CASSWVGSEKEAFF. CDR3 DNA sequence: TGTGCCAGCAGCTGGGTCGGATCCGAAAAGGAAGCTTTCTTT. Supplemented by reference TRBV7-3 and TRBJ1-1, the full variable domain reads GAGVSQTPSNKVTEKGKYVELRCDPISGHTALYWYRQSLGQGPEFLIYFQGTGAADDSGLPNDRFFAVRPEGSVSTLKIQRTERGDSAVYLCASSWVGSEKEAFFGQGTRLTVV.

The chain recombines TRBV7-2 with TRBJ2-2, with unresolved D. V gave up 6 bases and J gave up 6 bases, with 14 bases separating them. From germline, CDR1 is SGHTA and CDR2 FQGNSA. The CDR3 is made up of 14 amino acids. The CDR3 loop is CASSSLGVAGELFF. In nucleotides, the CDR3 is TGTGCCAGCAGTTCCCTCGGCGTAGCCGGGGAGCTGTTTTTT.

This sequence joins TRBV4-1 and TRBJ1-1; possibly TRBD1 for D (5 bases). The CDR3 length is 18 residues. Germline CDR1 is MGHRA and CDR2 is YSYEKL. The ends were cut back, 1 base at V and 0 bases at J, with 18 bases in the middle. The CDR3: CASSQGGGRAYMNTEAFF. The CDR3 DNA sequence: TGCGCCAGCAGCCAAGGGGGAGGCAGGGCTTACATGAACACTGAAGCTTTCTTT.

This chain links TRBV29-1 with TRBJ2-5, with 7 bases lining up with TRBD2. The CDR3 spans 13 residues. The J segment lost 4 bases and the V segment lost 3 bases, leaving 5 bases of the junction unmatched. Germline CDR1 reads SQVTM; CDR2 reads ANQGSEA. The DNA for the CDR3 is TGCAGCGTTGACGGGGGGTTGGGAGAGACCCAGTACTTC. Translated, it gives CSVDGGLGETQYF.

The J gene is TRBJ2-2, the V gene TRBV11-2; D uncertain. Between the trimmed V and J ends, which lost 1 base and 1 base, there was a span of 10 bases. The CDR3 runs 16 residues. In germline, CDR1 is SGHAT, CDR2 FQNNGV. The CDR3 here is CASSLGTGVNTGELFF. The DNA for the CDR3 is TGTGCCAGCAGCTTAGGAACCGGCGTGAACACCGGGGAGCTGTTTTTT.

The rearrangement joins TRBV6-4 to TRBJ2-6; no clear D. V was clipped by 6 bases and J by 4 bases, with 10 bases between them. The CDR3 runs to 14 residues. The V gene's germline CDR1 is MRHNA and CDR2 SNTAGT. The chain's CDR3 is CASSGSEGANVLTF. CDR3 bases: TGTGCCAGCAGCGGCTCCGAGGGGGCCAACGTCCTGACTTTC.

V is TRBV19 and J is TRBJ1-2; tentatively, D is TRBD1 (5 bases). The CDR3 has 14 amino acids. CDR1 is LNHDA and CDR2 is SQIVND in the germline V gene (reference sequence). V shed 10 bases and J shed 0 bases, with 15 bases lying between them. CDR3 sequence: CATSGGRANYGYTF. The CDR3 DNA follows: TGTGCCACGTCGGGGGGGAGAGCTAACTATGGCTACACCTTC.

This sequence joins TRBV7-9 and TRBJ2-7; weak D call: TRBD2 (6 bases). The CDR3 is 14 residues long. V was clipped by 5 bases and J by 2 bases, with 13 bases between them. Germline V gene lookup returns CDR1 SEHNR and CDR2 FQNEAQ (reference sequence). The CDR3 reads CASSRAGSTYEQYF. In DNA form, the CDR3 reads TGTGCCAGCAGCCGGGCGGGATCAACCTACGAGCAGTACTTC.

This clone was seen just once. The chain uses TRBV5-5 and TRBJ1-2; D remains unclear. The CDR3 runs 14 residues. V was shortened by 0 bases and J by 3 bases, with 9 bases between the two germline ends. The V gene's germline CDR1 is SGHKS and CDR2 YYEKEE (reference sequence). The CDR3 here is CASSLAEVHYGYTF. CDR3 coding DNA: TGTGCCAGCAGCTTGGCCGAGGTCCACTATGGCTACACCTTC.

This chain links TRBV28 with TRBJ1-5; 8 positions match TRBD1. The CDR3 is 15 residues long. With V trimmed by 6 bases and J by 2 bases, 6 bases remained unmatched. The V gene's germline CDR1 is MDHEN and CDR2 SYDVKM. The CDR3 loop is CASSTTGEGNQPQHF. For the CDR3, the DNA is TGTGCCAGCAGCACGACAGGGGAAGGCAATCAGCCCCAGCATTTT.

The CDR3 reads CASQNREYNEQFF. DNA of the CDR3: TGTGCCAGCCAAAACAGGGAGTACAATGAGCAGTTCTTC. This chain uses TRBV6-5 with TRBJ2-1; the D gene is possibly TRBD1 (6 bases). There are 13 residues in the CDR3. V gave up 8 bases and J gave up 4 bases, with 12 bases separating them. The germline V gene encodes CDR1 MNHEY and CDR2 SVGAGI.

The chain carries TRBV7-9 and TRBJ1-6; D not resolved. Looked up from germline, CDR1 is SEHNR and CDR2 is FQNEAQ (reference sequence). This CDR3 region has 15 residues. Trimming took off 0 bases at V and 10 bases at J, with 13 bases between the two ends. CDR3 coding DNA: TGTGCCAGCAGCTTAGCTGCAGCGGAGACCTCACCCCTCCACTTT. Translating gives CASSLAAAETSPLHF.

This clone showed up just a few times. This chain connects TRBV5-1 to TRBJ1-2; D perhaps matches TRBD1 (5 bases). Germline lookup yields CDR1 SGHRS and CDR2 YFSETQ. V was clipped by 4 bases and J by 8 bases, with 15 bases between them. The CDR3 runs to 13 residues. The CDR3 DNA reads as TGCGCCAGCAGCCTTCGGCAGGGTCACGGCTACACCTTC. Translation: CASSLRQGHGYTF.

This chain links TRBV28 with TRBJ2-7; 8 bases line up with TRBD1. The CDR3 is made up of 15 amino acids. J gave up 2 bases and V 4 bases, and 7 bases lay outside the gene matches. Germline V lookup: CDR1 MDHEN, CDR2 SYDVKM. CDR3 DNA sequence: TGTGCCAGCAGTTCGCCGGGACAGGAGGCCTACGAGCAGTACTTC. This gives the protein CASSSPGQEAYEQYF.